The sequence of this TCR beta chain was determined in a study of blood T cell repertoires in COVID-19. Across the study: The samples span acute and convalescent COVID-19 from the United States, Italy and Spain. From T cells, B-cell-depleted T cells, or PBMCs came the material, which was cDNA or gDNA.

J was trimmed by 4 bases and V by 1 base; bases with no gene match: 6. This CDR3 has 16 residues. CDR1 and CDR2 from the germline V gene are PRHDT and FYEKMQ (reference sequence). Methods used by the authors: Nucleated cell number was recorded as an estimate derived from reference gene primer amplification. Some clones are missing from TCRdb's copy, which holds only in-frame ones; the method was immunoSEQ multiplex PCR. V, J and clone size are taken as reported in that table, and D and trimming were inferred from the DNA itself. This table holds over 110,000 clones, about 80% found once. Sequencing was carried out using peripheral blood. The chain uses TRBV13 and TRBJ2-1, with TRBD1 matching 8 bases. The receptor's source is a man between 65 and 79 years old who had recovered from COVID-19. The CDR3 loop is CASSLVKQGGYNEQFF. The CDR3 nucleotides are TGTGCCAGCAGCTTAGTCAAACAGGGGGGTTACAATGAGCAGTTCTTC. Drawing the rest from reference TRBV13 and TRBJ2-1, the complete variable domain is AAGVIQSPRHLIKEKRETATLKCYPIPRHDTVYWYQQGPGQDPQFLISFYEKMQSDKGSIPDRFSAQQFSDYHSELNMSSLELGDSALYFCASSLVKQGGYNEQFFGPGTRLTVL.